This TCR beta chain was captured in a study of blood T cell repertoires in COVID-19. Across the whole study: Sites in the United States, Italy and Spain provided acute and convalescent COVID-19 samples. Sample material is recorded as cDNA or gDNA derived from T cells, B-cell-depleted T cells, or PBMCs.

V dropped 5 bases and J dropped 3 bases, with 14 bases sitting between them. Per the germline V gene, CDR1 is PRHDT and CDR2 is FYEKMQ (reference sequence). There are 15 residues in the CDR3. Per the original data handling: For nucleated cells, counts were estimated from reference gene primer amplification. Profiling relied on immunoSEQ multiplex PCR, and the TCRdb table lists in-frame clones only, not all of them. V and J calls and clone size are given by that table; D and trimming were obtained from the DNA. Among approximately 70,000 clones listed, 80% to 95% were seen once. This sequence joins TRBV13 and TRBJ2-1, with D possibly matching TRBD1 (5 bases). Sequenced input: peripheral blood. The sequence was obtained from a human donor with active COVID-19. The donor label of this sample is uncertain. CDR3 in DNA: TGTGCCAGCAGCGTCACAGGCCAACTCTACAATGAGCAGTTCTTC. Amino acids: CASSVTGQLYNEQFF.